Below, 17 T cell receptor beta chains from the same sample are listed, as sequenced in a study of OX40 agonist ivuxolimab in advanced cancers. Libraries were prepared by immunoSEQ multiplex PCR; TCRdb keeps only in-frame clonotypes and omits some of them. This table holds 95,000 to 100,000 clones, around 85% found once. The source material was CD4+ or CD8+ T cells sorted from blood, sampled in a trial of the OX40 agonist ivuxolimab. The source is an adult with an advanced solid tumor such as melanoma, head and neck, liver or kidney cancer.

This clone has only a few counts. V gene TRBV7-8 combines with J gene TRBJ2-3; D unresolved. The CDR3 has 16 residues. The germline V and J ends were trimmed by 1 base and 0 bases, with 11 bases remaining between them. CDR1 and CDR2 from the germline V gene are SGHVS and FQNEAQ. CDR3 nucleotides: TGTGCCAGCAGCTTAGAAATATCCACTAGCACAGATACGCAGTATTTT. This encodes CASSLEISTSTDTQYF. The whole variable domain, filled in from reference TRBV7-8 and TRBJ2-3, reads GAGVSQSPRYKVAKRGQDVALRCDPISGHVSLFWYQQALGQGPEFLTYFQNEAQLDKSGLPSDRFFAERPEGSVSTLKIQRTQQEDSAVYLCASSLEISTSTDTQYFGPGTRLTVL.

V is TRBV29-1 and J is TRBJ2-7; tentatively, D is TRBD2 (5 bases). V lost 6 bases, J lost 5 bases, and 17 bases lay in between. Germline lookup yields CDR1 SQVTM and CDR2 ANQGSEA. The length of the CDR3 is 13 residues. CDR3 nucleotides: TGCAGCGTCCGGACGGGGAACTTAGACGAGCAGTACTTC. Its protein product is CSVRTGNLDEQYF.

V usage is TRBV28 and J usage is TRBJ2-2; D gene ambiguous. V gave up 3 bases and J gave up 6 bases, with 8 bases separating them. CDR3 length equals 13 residues. The germline CDR1 and CDR2 sequences are MDHEN and SYDVKM. This chain's CDR3 is CASSFGQPGELFF. The DNA of the CDR3 is TGTGCCAGCAGTTTCGGGCAACCCGGGGAGCTGTTTTTT.

The chain joins TRBV19 to TRBJ2-1; unclear D gene. This CDR3 comprises 14 residues. V dropped 6 bases and J dropped 4 bases, with 13 bases sitting between them. The germline V gene encodes CDR1 LNHDA and CDR2 SQIVND (reference sequence). CDR3 amino acids: CASSRAIVYNEQFF. CDR3 nucleotides: TGTGCCAGTAGCCGCGCCATCGTTTACAATGAGCAGTTCTTC.

V is TRBV18 and J is TRBJ1-3; tentatively, D is TRBD1 (5 bases). V lost 4 bases and J 0 bases, leaving 10 bases between the germline ends. Germline V lookup: CDR1 KGHSH, CDR2 LQKENI. The CDR3 has 15 amino acids. In nucleotides, the CDR3 is TGTGCCAGCTCACAGGGACCTAGCTCTGGAAACACCATATATTTT. This sequence encodes CASSQGPSSGNTIYF.

This chain uses TRBV19 with TRBJ2-3; TRBD1 matches 9 bases. The CDR3 has 15 amino acids. Germline CDR1 reads LNHDA; CDR2 reads SQIVND (reference sequence). V was clipped by 6 bases and J by 0 bases; unmatched bases: 4. CDR3 sequence reads: CASRGQGLSTDTQYF. The CDR3 DNA is TGTGCCAGTAGGGGACAGGGATTAAGCACAGATACGCAGTATTTT.

This clone was observed a few times. V and J are TRBV28 and TRBJ1-3, with D tentatively TRBD1 (5 bases). V gave up 6 bases and J gave up 2 bases, with 14 bases separating them. Per germline, CDR1 MDHEN and CDR2 SYDVKM. This CDR3 is 15 amino acids long. The CDR3 sequence: CASSPLGRAGNTIYF. As DNA, the CDR3 is TGTGCCAGCAGCCCCCTGGGCAGGGCTGGAAACACCATATATTTT.

CDR3 sequence: CASSLKSIAGAKDTQYF. CDR3 nucleotides: TGTGCCAGCAGCTTAAAGTCGATAGCGGGGGCCAAGGATACGCAGTATTTT. This sequence joins TRBV7-9 and TRBJ2-3, with 9 bases that match TRBD2. Germline CDR1 reads SEHNR; CDR2 reads FQNEAQ (reference sequence). The J segment lost 6 bases and the V segment lost 2 bases, leaving 12 bases of the junction unmatched. The CDR3 totals 17 residues.

J is TRBJ2-2 and V is TRBV18; 9 bases match TRBD2. V was clipped by 3 bases and J by 3 bases; unmatched bases: 5. The germline CDR1 and CDR2 sequences are KGHSH and LQKENI. The CDR3 runs to 16 residues. Written as DNA, the CDR3 is TGTGCCAGCTCACCCTTTAGCGGGGGAGACACCGGGGAGCTGTTTTTT. It specifies CASSPFSGGDTGELFF.

The chain couples TRBV9 to TRBJ1-5; the D is unclear. The germline V and J ends were trimmed by 4 bases and 3 bases, with 17 bases remaining between them. The V gene's germline CDR1 is SGDLS and CDR2 YYNGEE. The CDR3 contains 16 residues. CDR3 DNA: TGTGCCAGCAGCCCCACGGGAAGGCCTGTCAATCAGCCCCAGCATTTT. Protein: CASSPTGRPVNQPQHF.

In its sample, this clone was seen a few times. The V and J genes are TRBV7-9 and TRBJ2-5, with TRBD1 matching over 9 bases. CDR3 size: 15 residues. V shed 5 bases, J shed 1 base, and the junction held 5 bases outside the gene matches. CDR1 SEHNR and CDR2 FQNEAQ come from the germline V gene (reference sequence). CDR3 protein: CASSMTGGSQETQYF. As DNA, the CDR3 is TGTGCCAGCAGCATGACAGGGGGGTCCCAAGAGACCCAGTACTTC.

This sequence joins TRBV9 and TRBJ2-2, with D perhaps matching TRBD2 (6 bases). CDR3 length: 14 amino acids. Germline assignment: CDR1 SGDLS and CDR2 YYNGEE. Trimming cost V 0 bases and J 7 bases, with 10 bases left between them. The CDR3 here is CASSVGSGGGELFF. CDR3 nucleotide sequence: TGTGCCAGCAGCGTAGGGTCCGGGGGCGGGGAGCTGTTTTTT.

The rearrangement uses TRBV7-2 and TRBJ2-3; TRBD2 matches 15 bases. V was clipped by 5 bases and J by 4 bases; unmatched bases: 7. This CDR3 comprises 17 residues. Germline V gene lookup returns CDR1 SGHTA and CDR2 FQGNSA. The chain's CDR3 is CASSPHGLAGGADTQYF. For the CDR3, the DNA is TGTGCCAGCAGCCCCCACGGACTAGCGGGAGGGGCAGATACGCAGTATTTT.

The chain uses TRBV7-2 and TRBJ1-2; no clear D gene. This CDR3 is built from 18 residues. Germline V CDR1 and CDR2: SGHTA, FQGNSA. V lost 1 base to trimming and J lost 3 bases, with 21 bases between them. CDR3 nucleotide sequence: TGTGCCAGCAGCTTAGTCATTCCCAGGTTAGGAAGGGACTATGGCTACACCTTC. Its translation: CASSLVIPRLGRDYGYTF. Variable domain in full (rest from reference TRBV7-2 and TRBJ1-2): GAGVSQSPSNKVTEKGKDVELRCDPISGHTALYWYRQSLGQGLEFLIYFQGNSAPDKSGLPSDRFSAERTGGSVSTLTIQRTQQEDSAVYLCASSLVIPRLGRDYGYTFGSGTRLTVV.

The rearrangement uses TRBV5-1 and TRBJ1-1; D gene unclear. The CDR3 sequence is 15 residues long. V was cut by 3 bases and J by 1 base, with 13 bases left in between. Germline lookup yields CDR1 SGHRS and CDR2 YFSETQ. The chain's CDR3 is CASSSTRPGNTEAFF. The CDR3 DNA follows: TGCGCCAGCAGCTCCACCAGGCCAGGGAACACTGAAGCTTTCTTT.

The genes are TRBV7-3 and TRBJ2-3; 10 nucleotides agree with TRBD2. Per the germline V gene, CDR1 is SGHTA and CDR2 is FQGTGA. The CDR3 is 17 residues long. V shed 2 bases and J 3 bases; nucleotides not matched to a gene: 8. The CDR3 coding sequence is TGTGCCAGCAGCTTAGCCCCAGCGGGGGGGCCGACAGATACGCAGTATTTT. Translating it yields CASSLAPAGGPTDTQYF.

The chain uses TRBV7-2 and TRBJ2-6, with D unclear. This CDR3 contains 13 residues. The ends were cut back, 5 bases at V and 8 bases at J, with 10 bases in the middle. The germline CDR1 and CDR2 sequences are SGHTA and FQGNSA. The DNA for the CDR3 is TGTGCCAGCAGCCTTACAACCACCAACGTCCTGACTTTC. Translated: CASSLTTTNVLTF.